A single sample gave rise to the 3 T cell receptor beta chains below, sequenced in a study of blood T cell repertoires in COVID-19. Data came from immunoSEQ multiplex PCR; TCRdb stores just in-frame clones and leaves some out. The repertoire has 95,000 to 110,000 clones, approximately 90% of them found once; the top ten carry 17%. Sequenced: peripheral blood. These receptors all come from a woman of 80 years or more in a cohort sampled during active COVID-19.

The rearrangement uses TRBV28 and TRBJ2-7; D possibly corresponds to TRBD1 (6 bases). Germline CDR1 and CDR2: MDHEN and SYDVKM. This CDR3 contains 12 residues. V lost 9 bases to trimming and J lost 9 bases, with 18 bases between them. CDR3 protein: CASGTGSEAQYF. The CDR3 nucleotides are TGTGCCAGTGGTACAGGGTCGGAGGCGCAGTACTTC.

This rearrangement joins TRBV6-1 to TRBJ2-7; perhaps TRBD2 as D (7 bases). CDR1 and CDR2 (germline): MNHNS, SASEGT. The V gene lost 1 base and the J gene lost 2 bases, with 15 bases spanning the gap. The length of the CDR3 is 16 residues. The CDR3 protein is CASSEVAGGGPYEQYF. For the CDR3, the DNA is TGTGCCAGCAGTGAAGTGGCGGGCGGGGGCCCCTACGAGCAGTACTTC.

The chain's CDR3 is CASSFFPGTGGGNTEAFF. The CDR3 DNA follows: TGCGCCAGCAGCTTTTTTCCCGGGACAGGGGGAGGAAACACTGAAGCTTTCTTT. The genes are TRBV5-1 and TRBJ1-1; 11 positions agree with TRBD1. The V gene end was trimmed by 2 bases and the J gene end by 2 bases; junction bases not matched to a gene: 11. In germline, CDR1 is SGHRS, CDR2 YFSETQ. The length of the CDR3 is 18 residues.